A single sample is the source of the 9 T cell receptor beta chains below, sequenced in a study of blood T cell repertoires in COVID-19. Data came from immunoSEQ multiplex PCR; TCRdb stores just in-frame clones and leaves some out. The sample records about 130,000 clones, around 85% being singletons. Sequenced sample: peripheral blood. These receptors all come from a human donor in a cohort sampled during active COVID-19.

CDR3: CASSPASQETQYF. The DNA of the CDR3 is TGTGCCAGCAGCCCAGCGTCTCAAGAGACCCAGTACTTC. The rearrangement joins TRBV28 to TRBJ2-5; D unresolved. V was pared by 6 bases and J by 2 bases, with 10 bases between. CDR3 length: 13 amino acids. Germline V gene sequence: CDR1 MDHEN, CDR2 SYDVKM.

The rearrangement uses TRBV9 and TRBJ1-6, with 11 bases lining up with TRBD1. The CDR3 has 16 residues. V was pared by 3 bases and J by 7 bases, with 6 bases of the junction left unmatched. Germline V gene data show CDR1 as SGDLS and CDR2 as YYNGEE. The CDR3 reads CASSAQDRGLNSPLHF. The CDR3 region has the DNA TGTGCCAGCAGCGCTCAGGACAGGGGGCTAAATTCACCCCTCCACTTT.

The chain carries TRBV19 and TRBJ2-5; the match to TRBD2 covers 11 bases. Trimming at V came to 3 bases and at J to 7 bases, leaving 10 bases not matched to a gene. The CDR3 is 16 amino acids. Germline values: CDR1 LNHDA, CDR2 SQIVND (reference sequence). The CDR3 region has the DNA TGTGCCAGTAGTATGACTAGCGGGGCCAACTGGGGGACCCAGTACTTC. Its translation is CASSMTSGANWGTQYF.

This clone was observed a handful of times. A junction boundary mismatches the germline segment, possibly from a read error. The genes are TRBV3-1 (or the pseudogene TRBV3-2) and TRBJ2-1, with 10 bases identical to TRBD2. Germline CDR1 LGHDT, CDR2 YNNKEL (reference sequence). The length of the CDR3 is 16 residues. The CDR3 here is CASRPPTSGVVGNQVF. The CDR3 DNA reads as TGTGCCAGCAGACCCCCCACTAGCGGGGTTGTAGGGAATCAGGTCTTC.

This sequence joins TRBV7-2 and TRBJ2-5; no firm D call. The CDR3 is 13 amino acids. The germline V gene has CDR1 SGHTA and CDR2 FQGNSA. The germline V and J ends were trimmed by 3 bases and 5 bases, with 10 bases remaining between them. The CDR3 DNA sequence: TGTGCCAGCAGCTTTTCCGGTTTGGAGACCCAGTACTTC. Translated, it gives CASSFSGLETQYF.

The J gene is TRBJ1-1, the V gene TRBV9; unclear D gene. This CDR3 is built from 13 residues. Trimming shortened V by 0 bases and J by 10 bases, and 13 bases separated the two germline ends. The germline V gene encodes CDR1 SGDLS and CDR2 YYNGEE. DNA of the CDR3: TGTGCCAGCAGCGTAGTGCCCCAACACACAGCTTTCTTT. This translates into CASSVVPQHTAFF.

This chain joins TRBV7-2 and TRBJ1-3; 10 nucleotides line up with TRBD1. CDR3 length equals 14 residues. V dropped 5 bases and J dropped 9; count of bases not matched to a gene: 7. Germline V gene sequence: CDR1 SGHTA, CDR2 FQGNSA. The DNA for the CDR3 is TGTGCCAGCAGCCCCGACAGGGGGCGAGTCACCATATATTTT. Residues: CASSPDRGRVTIYF. Full variable domain (missing parts from reference TRBV7-2 and TRBJ1-3): GAGVSQSPSNKVTEKGKDVELRCDPISGHTALYWYRQSLGQGLEFLIYFQGNSAPDKSGLPSDRFSAERTGGSVSTLTIQRTQQEDSAVYLCASSPDRGRVTIYFGEGSWLTVV.

The gene calls are TRBV3-1 (or the pseudogene TRBV3-2) and TRBJ2-1, with 12 bases identical to TRBD2. This CDR3 has 16 residues. The junction had 4 bases not matched to a gene; V was cut back by 5 bases and J by 2 bases. Germline CDR1 and CDR2: LGHDT and YNNKEL (reference sequence). The CDR3 sequence: CASSTRTSGTYNEQFF. CDR3 DNA: TGTGCCAGCAGCACCAGGACTAGCGGGACCTACAATGAGCAGTTCTTC.

The chain couples TRBV6-5 to TRBJ1-3; weak D call: TRBD1 (6 bases). The CDR3 covers 15 residues. Germline CDR1 reads MNHEY; CDR2 reads SVGAGI. Trimming took 11 bases from V and 4 from J, leaving 21 bases between them. Written as DNA, the CDR3 is TGTGCCGCAGGAACCACAGGGTCTGGCGGAAACACCATATATTTT. This sequence encodes CAAGTTGSGGNTIYF.